A selection of T cell receptor beta chains follows, all from one sample in a study of blood T cell repertoires in COVID-19. Repertoires were generated with immunoSEQ multiplex PCR, while TCRdb's copy carries only in-frame clones and drops some. The repertoire consists of over 300,000 clones, with around 90% occurring once and the leading ten covering 6.5%. Specimen: peripheral blood. The receptors stem from a man in his late teens or twenties with active or convalescent COVID-19. Each CDR3 is given with its conserved first and last residue. The order of the fields is CDR3 DNA, CDR3 protein, clone size, J gene, D gene, V gene. The D gene is left open where the match is weak. Rows may omit the clone size; those that give it use once, few, many or a size class.

CDR3nt: TGTGCCAGCAGCTTAGGGACTAGCGGGAATACGCAGTATTTT
CDR3aa: CASSLGTSGNTQYF
abundance: NA
j_gene: TRBJ2-3
d_gene: TRBD2
v_gene: TRBV7-3

CDR3nt: TGTGCCAGCAGTTACTCGAACTTGCAGTTCTTC
CDR3aa: CASSYSNLQFF
abundance: NA
j_gene: TRBJ2-1
d_gene: NA
v_gene: TRBV6-5

CDR3nt: TGTGCTAGTGGTTTGGCCCCCGGGACAGGGGCGATATACACTGAAGCTTTCTTT
CDR3aa: CASGLAPGTGAIYTEAFF
abundance: few
j_gene: TRBJ1-1
d_gene: TRBD1
v_gene: TRBV12-5

CDR3nt: TGTGCCAGCAGCGCCGGGACAGCTAACTATGGCTACACCTTC
CDR3aa: CASSAGTANYGYTF
abundance: once
j_gene: TRBJ1-2
d_gene: TRBD1
v_gene: TRBV6-5

CDR3nt: TGTGCCTCACGGGAGGCCTATGGCTACACCTTC
CDR3aa: CASREAYGYTF
abundance: NA
j_gene: TRBJ1-2
d_gene: NA
v_gene: TRBV19

CDR3nt: TGCGCCAGCAGCGCCACCCGGCAGGGTCGCCACGAGCAGTACTTC
CDR3aa: CASSATRQGRHEQYF
abundance: NA
j_gene: TRBJ2-7
d_gene: NA
v_gene: TRBV4-3

CDR3nt: TGTGCCAGCCGAGGGTCGTACGGTACGCAGTATTTT
CDR3aa: CASRGSYGTQYF
abundance: NA
j_gene: TRBJ2-3
d_gene: NA
v_gene: TRBV5-5

CDR3nt: TGTGCCAGCAGCCCAGACAGGGGGCAGGATCAGCCCCAGCATTTT
CDR3aa: CASSPDRGQDQPQHF
abundance: NA
j_gene: TRBJ1-5
d_gene: TRBD1
v_gene: TRBV27

CDR3nt: TGTGCCAGCAGTTTAGCCGTGACGGGTCCAGATACGCAGTATTTT
CDR3aa: CASSLAVTGPDTQYF
abundance: NA
j_gene: TRBJ2-3
d_gene: NA
v_gene: TRBV28

CDR3nt: TGTGCCAGCAGCCTCGGGACTAGCGGCTACGAGCAGTACTTC
CDR3aa: CASSLGTSGYEQYF
abundance: NA
j_gene: TRBJ2-7
d_gene: TRBD2
v_gene: TRBV5-4

CDR3nt: TGTGCCAGCAGCGAGACACAGGGGAGGTATGAGCAGTTCTTC
CDR3aa: CASSETQGRYEQFF
abundance: few
j_gene: TRBJ2-1
d_gene: NA
v_gene: TRBV11-1

CDR3nt: TGTGCCAGCAGTTACGGGGACTGGCTGGGCTATGAGCAGTTCTTC
CDR3aa: CASSYGDWLGYEQFF
abundance: once
j_gene: TRBJ2-1
d_gene: NA
v_gene: TRBV6-5

CDR3nt: TGTGCCAGCAGTTACTCGGGCAGCACCTCACCCCTCCACTTT
CDR3aa: CASSYSGSTSPLHF
abundance: NA
j_gene: TRBJ1-6
d_gene: NA
v_gene: TRBV6-2/TRBV6-3

CDR3nt: TGTGCCAGCAGAGGACTAGCGGGAGCTCGGACCGGGGAGCTGTTTTTT
CDR3aa: CASRGLAGARTGELFF
abundance: NA
j_gene: TRBJ2-2
d_gene: TRBD2
v_gene: TRBV11-2

CDR3nt: TGTGCCAGTAGTATACCAGGGCGAGAGACCCAGTACTTC
CDR3aa: CASSIPGRETQYF
abundance: NA
j_gene: TRBJ2-5
d_gene: NA
v_gene: TRBV19

CDR3nt: TGCAGTGCTCAGAGCTACACCTTC
CDR3aa: CSAQSYTF
abundance: NA
j_gene: TRBJ1-2
d_gene: NA
v_gene: TRBV20-1

CDR3nt: TGTGCCAGCAGTATCACAGGGGGTTCCTACGAGCAGTACTTC
CDR3aa: CASSITGGSYEQYF
abundance: once
j_gene: TRBJ2-7
d_gene: TRBD1
v_gene: TRBV27

CDR3nt: TGTGCCAGCAGCTTATCCGGGACAGGGGCGTCCAATCAGCCCCAGCATTTT
CDR3aa: CASSLSGTGASNQPQHF
abundance: NA
j_gene: TRBJ1-5
d_gene: TRBD1
v_gene: TRBV5-5

CDR3nt: TGTGCCAGCAGCTGGAAACAGGGGATGGGCGGCTACACCTTC
CDR3aa: CASSWKQGMGGYTF
abundance: NA
j_gene: TRBJ1-2
d_gene: TRBD1
v_gene: TRBV6-5

CDR3nt: TGTGCCAGCAGTTCTAACAGGGACACAGATACGCAGTATTTT
CDR3aa: CASSSNRDTDTQYF
abundance: NA
j_gene: TRBJ2-3
d_gene: NA
v_gene: TRBV6-2/TRBV6-3

CDR3nt: TGTGCCAGCAGCCAAGAACATGAGGGTAGCAAAGCTTTCTTT
CDR3aa: CASSQEHEGSKAFF
abundance: NA
j_gene: TRBJ1-1
d_gene: NA
v_gene: TRBV14

CDR3nt: TGTGCCAGCAGCCGGATAGGACAGACCGGGGAGCTGTTTTTT
CDR3aa: CASSRIGQTGELFF
abundance: NA
j_gene: TRBJ2-2
d_gene: NA
v_gene: TRBV14

CDR3nt: TGTGCCTGGAGTACGACAGGGAGTGGCTACACCTTC
CDR3aa: CAWSTTGSGYTF
abundance: NA
j_gene: TRBJ1-2
d_gene: TRBD1
v_gene: TRBV30

CDR3nt: TGTGCCAGCTCACGGCCTTTCTTGAGCGGGAGGGCCCGGCGGTACAATGAGCAGTTCTTC
CDR3aa: CASSRPFLSGRARRYNEQFF
abundance: NA
j_gene: TRBJ2-1
d_gene: TRBD2
v_gene: TRBV18

CDR3nt: TGTGCCAGCAGTTACAGCGGGCCTAATGGGGAGACCCAGTACTTC
CDR3aa: CASSYSGPNGETQYF
abundance: NA
j_gene: TRBJ2-5
d_gene: NA
v_gene: TRBV6-5

CDR3nt: TGTGCCAGTAAGATCTGGCGGGAGATCTTGAGTGAGCAGTTCTTC
CDR3aa: CASKIWREILSEQFF
abundance: NA
j_gene: TRBJ2-1
d_gene: TRBD2
v_gene: TRBV6-5

CDR3nt: TGTGCCAGCAGCCCGGGACTAGCGGGAGTCGAGCAGTACTTC
CDR3aa: CASSPGLAGVEQYF
abundance: NA
j_gene: TRBJ2-7
d_gene: TRBD2
v_gene: TRBV7-6

CDR3nt: TGTGCCAGTAGTACCGAAAGGTTGCCCGGACAGACTGGAAACACCATATATTTT
CDR3aa: CASSTERLPGQTGNTIYF
abundance: NA
j_gene: TRBJ1-3
d_gene: NA
v_gene: TRBV19

CDR3nt: TGCGCCAGCAGTCAACATTATCGGCGGGGGACGTTAAGCTCCTATAATTCACCCCTCCACTTT
CDR3aa: CASSQHYRRGTLSSYNSPLHF
abundance: NA
j_gene: TRBJ1-6
d_gene: NA
v_gene: TRBV23-1

CDR3nt: TGTGCCAGCTCAAGGGGACAGGGCGATGGCTACACCTTC
CDR3aa: CASSRGQGDGYTF
abundance: NA
j_gene: TRBJ1-2
d_gene: TRBD1
v_gene: TRBV18

CDR3nt: TGTGCCTGGAGTGTGACCCCCGGGACAGGGTACCAGGGGAGCTCCTACAATGAGCAGTTCTTC
CDR3aa: CAWSVTPGTGYQGSSYNEQFF
abundance: NA
j_gene: TRBJ2-1
d_gene: TRBD1
v_gene: TRBV30

CDR3nt: TGTGCCAGCAGTGAAGCAGGGGTGAGAGGGGGCTATGGCTACACCTTC
CDR3aa: CASSEAGVRGGYGYTF
abundance: NA
j_gene: TRBJ1-2
d_gene: NA
v_gene: TRBV6-1

CDR3nt: TGTGCCAGCAGTCCAAAACTAGTTTCAGATACGCAGTATTTT
CDR3aa: CASSPKLVSDTQYF
abundance: NA
j_gene: TRBJ2-3
d_gene: NA
v_gene: TRBV27

CDR3nt: TGTGCCAGCAGCGCGGGAGATACGCAGTATTTT
CDR3aa: CASSAGDTQYF
abundance: once
j_gene: TRBJ2-3
d_gene: NA
v_gene: TRBV9

CDR3nt: TGTGCCAGCAGTTGGGGGGGTACTCAGCCCCAGCATTTT
CDR3aa: CASSWGGTQPQHF
abundance: NA
j_gene: TRBJ1-5
d_gene: NA
v_gene: TRBV27

CDR3nt: TGTGCCAGCTCACAAAGTCAGGGTAGTGATTCACCCCTCCACTTT
CDR3aa: CASSQSQGSDSPLHF
abundance: NA
j_gene: TRBJ1-6
d_gene: NA
v_gene: TRBV18

CDR3nt: TGTGCCAGCAGAGACAGGGGGCGAAACATTCAGTACTTC
CDR3aa: CASRDRGRNIQYF
abundance: NA
j_gene: TRBJ2-4
d_gene: TRBD1
v_gene: TRBV6-5

CDR3nt: TGTGCCAGTAGTATTTCCGGGACTCGCCTCCCGTTCTTC
CDR3aa: CASSISGTRLPFF
abundance: NA
j_gene: TRBJ2-1
d_gene: NA
v_gene: TRBV19

CDR3nt: TGTGCCAGCACCCAACAGGCGTTAGCGAACACCGGGGAGCTGTTTTTT
CDR3aa: CASTQQALANTGELFF
abundance: NA
j_gene: TRBJ2-2
d_gene: NA
v_gene: TRBV27

CDR3nt: TGCGCCAGCAGCCAAGAAGGTTGGAGGGTGAACTATGGCTACACCTTC
CDR3aa: CASSQEGWRVNYGYTF
abundance: once
j_gene: TRBJ1-2
d_gene: NA
v_gene: TRBV4-1

CDR3nt: TGTGCCAGCAGTTCCCGGGGGGCGAGGGAGCAGTACTTC
CDR3aa: CASSSRGAREQYF
abundance: NA
j_gene: TRBJ2-7
d_gene: NA
v_gene: TRBV28

CDR3nt: TGTGCCAGCAGCCCCGGTGCGGGGTGGGCCTACGAGCAGTACTTC
CDR3aa: CASSPGAGWAYEQYF
abundance: NA
j_gene: TRBJ2-7
d_gene: NA
v_gene: TRBV11-2

CDR3nt: TGTGCCAGCACCCAAACGAACTATAGCAATCAGCCCCAGCATTTT
CDR3aa: CASTQTNYSNQPQHF
abundance: NA
j_gene: TRBJ1-5
d_gene: NA
v_gene: TRBV27

CDR3nt: TGTGCCAGCAGTTACTCGATCGGACAGGGGTTTGAGCAGTACTTC
CDR3aa: CASSYSIGQGFEQYF
abundance: few
j_gene: TRBJ2-7
d_gene: TRBD1
v_gene: TRBV6-5